This T cell receptor beta chain was identified during a study of cytomegalovirus exposure and HLA in healthy donors. Study overall: The approximately 130 validation repertoires matched the roughly 700 first-cohort repertoires in platform, a later analysis reported. Overall study results and limits: Many donors shared some public TCRs, even though most TCR sequences were rare. TCR beta chains numbering more than 150 were designated cytomegalovirus-associated. In the 130 or so validation repertoires, just under 95% of cluster scores exceeded 0, per a later analysis.

This clone was seen just once. What it binds is unknown. Clones were sequenced by immunoSEQ multiplex PCR, and TCRdb holds only the in-frame ones, with some missing. The table has some 150,000 clones, 87% seen once. The sequence derives from a man aged 18 to 29 in good health and CMV-seropositive. Material: PBMCs.

The CDR3 DNA reads TGTGCCAGCAGCGGGCTACCAGGGGCTAACTATGGCTACACCTTC. This gives the protein CASSGLPGANYGYTF. The rearrangement joins TRBV7-2 to TRBJ1-2; D might be TRBD1 (6 bases). This CDR3 is built from 15 residues. Germline V CDR1 and CDR2: SGHTA, FQGNSA. The V end was cut by 5 bases, the J end by 0 bases, with 13 bases between.